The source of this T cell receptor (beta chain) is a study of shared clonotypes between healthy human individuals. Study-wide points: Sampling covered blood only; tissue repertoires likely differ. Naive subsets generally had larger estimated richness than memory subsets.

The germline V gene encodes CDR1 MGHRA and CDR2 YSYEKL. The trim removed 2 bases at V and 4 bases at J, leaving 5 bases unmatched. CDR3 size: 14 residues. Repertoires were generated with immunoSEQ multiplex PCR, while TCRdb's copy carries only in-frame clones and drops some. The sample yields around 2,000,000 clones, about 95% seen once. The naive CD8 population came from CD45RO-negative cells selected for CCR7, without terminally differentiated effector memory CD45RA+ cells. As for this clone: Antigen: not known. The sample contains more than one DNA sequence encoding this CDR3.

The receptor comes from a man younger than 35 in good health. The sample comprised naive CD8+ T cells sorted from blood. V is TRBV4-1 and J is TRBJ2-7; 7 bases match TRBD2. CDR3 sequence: CASSQRTGGYEQYF. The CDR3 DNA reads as TGCGCCAGCAGCCAAAGGACGGGAGGATACGAGCAGTACTTC.